This entry lists 13 T cell receptor beta chains sequenced from one sample in a study of T cell changes during pregnancy in multiple sclerosis. Sequencing was performed with immunoSEQ multiplex PCR; in TCRdb, only in-frame clones are kept and a portion is missing. The sample lists 40,000 to 55,000 clones, approximately 90% occurring once. The source material was CD8+ T cells from peripheral blood mononuclear cells, sampled in the second trimester of pregnancy. All receptors come from a female donor with multiple sclerosis, enrolled in a pregnancy study.

The chain uses TRBV7-3 and TRBJ2-3; 11 bases align to TRBD2. Germline V gene lookup returns CDR1 SGHTA and CDR2 FQGTGA. J lost 0 bases, V lost 5 bases, and 1 base had no gene match. The CDR3 runs to 15 residues. CDR3 coding DNA: TGTGCCAGCAGCCGACTAGCGGGGAGCACAGATACGCAGTATTTT. Amino acid sequence: CASSRLAGSTDTQYF.

This clone was detected once. This rearrangement joins TRBV15 to TRBJ1-2; a weak D match, TRBD1 (5 bases). The CDR3 contains 13 residues. Looked up from germline, CDR1 is LNHNV and CDR2 is YYDKDF (reference sequence). V shed 5 bases and J shed 6 bases, with 13 bases lying between them. The CDR3 region has the DNA TGTGCCACCAGCGCCGGGACTAAGGATGGCTACACCTTC. It specifies CATSAGTKDGYTF.

The rearrangement joins TRBV5-4 to TRBJ2-5; 7 nucleotides align to TRBD2. Trimming at V came to 5 bases and at J to 6 bases, leaving 7 bases not matched to a gene. Germline loops: CDR1 SGHNT, CDR2 YYREEE (reference sequence). The length of the CDR3 is 13 residues. CDR3 DNA: TGTGCCAGCAGACAAGCGGGGTTGAAGACCCAGTACTTC. It translates to CASRQAGLKTQYF.

The chain is built from TRBV29-1 and TRBJ2-1; maybe TRBD2 (7 bases). Germline lookup yields CDR1 SQVTM and CDR2 ANQGSEA. The CDR3 covers 12 residues. Deletions cut 6 bases from V and 8 bases from J, with 14 bases between. The CDR3 nucleotides read TGCAGCGTCCCGAGGGGGGGGGATGAGCAGTTCTTC. Translated: CSVPRGGDEQFF.

The V and J genes are TRBV6-5 and TRBJ2-1, with TRBD1 matching 8 bases. In germline, CDR1 is MNHEY, CDR2 SVGAGI. The CDR3 loop spans 15 amino acids. V gave up 8 bases and J gave up 0 bases; unmatched junction bases: 6. The CDR3 spells CASQLGQGSYNEQFF. CDR3 coding DNA: TGTGCCAGCCAGCTCGGACAGGGCTCCTACAATGAGCAGTTCTTC.

The rearrangement uses TRBV9 and TRBJ1-2, with 7 bases aligning to TRBD1. The junction had 12 bases not matched to a gene; V was cut back by 3 bases and J by 7 bases. This CDR3 is 15 amino acids long. CDR1 and CDR2 from the germline V gene are SGDLS and YYNGEE. The DNA for the CDR3 is TGTGCCAGCAGCGGAGGCCCTGAGGGGGCGGGTGGCTACACCTTC. Its protein is CASSGGPEGAGGYTF.

The chain uses TRBV4-1 and TRBJ2-7; 8 nucleotides align to TRBD1. The germline V gene has CDR1 MGHRA and CDR2 YSYEKL. The CDR3 loop spans 16 amino acids. Trimming at V came to 0 bases and at J to 1 base, leaving 5 bases not matched to a gene. The CDR3 DNA reads TGCGCCAGCAGCCAAGATAGTGGACAGGGTTCCTACGAGCAGTACTTC. It yields the protein CASSQDSGQGSYEQYF.

This chain joins TRBV19 and TRBJ1-1; D not resolved. Germline V CDR1 and CDR2: LNHDA, SQIVND (reference sequence). CDR3 length: 12 residues. The V and J ends lost 9 bases and 4 bases respectively, with 12 bases between them. In DNA, the CDR3 is TGTGCCAGCACCCCGGGGAGCACTGAAGCTTTCTTT. Its protein product is CASTPGSTEAFF.

The chain joins TRBV11-2 to TRBJ1-1; the D gene is possibly TRBD1 (6 bases). V lost 4 bases, J lost 5 bases, and 17 bases lay in between. The V gene's germline CDR1 is SGHAT and CDR2 FQNNGV. The CDR3 contains 15 residues. CDR3 protein: CASSSRDTWGTEAFF. The CDR3 DNA reads as TGTGCCAGCAGCTCCCGGGACACTTGGGGTACTGAAGCTTTCTTT.

V gene TRBV19 combines with J gene TRBJ1-5; unclear D gene. CDR3 length: 14 amino acids. Looked up from germline, CDR1 is LNHDA and CDR2 is SQIVND (reference sequence). Trimming took off 5 bases at V and 1 base at J, with 9 bases between the two ends. DNA for the CDR3: TGTGCCAGTAGTTGGGGAGACAGCAATCAGCCCCAGCATTTT. It encodes CASSWGDSNQPQHF.

The chain uses TRBV6-4 and TRBJ1-6, with TRBD1 matching over 7 bases. CDR3 length equals 16 residues. V dropped 0 bases and J dropped 4; count of bases not matched to a gene: 3. The V gene's germline CDR1 is MRHNA and CDR2 SNTAGT. DNA for the CDR3: TGTGCCAGCAGTGACTCCCCGACAGGGTATAATTCACCCCTCCACTTT. Amino acid sequence: CASSDSPTGYNSPLHF.

The genes are TRBV5-6 and TRBJ1-6; D unclear. Germline CDR1 is SGHDT and CDR2 is YYEEEE. The CDR3 runs 17 residues. V lost 1 base and J 9 bases, leaving 20 bases between the germline ends. CDR3 in amino acids: CASSLYRASRKGSPLHF. The DNA for the CDR3 is TGTGCCAGCAGCTTGTATCGCGCGTCGAGGAAAGGTTCACCCCTCCACTTT. Combining the CDR3 with reference TRBV5-6 and TRBJ1-6 gives the whole variable domain DAGVTQSPTHLIKTRGQQVTLRCSPKSGHDTVSWYQQALGQGPQFIFQYYEEEERQRGNFPDRFSGHQFPNYSSELNVNALLLGDSALYLCASSLYRASRKGSPLHFGNGTRLTVT.

This clone was seen a few times. The CDR3 protein is CASSQGSREDDEQFF. The CDR3 region has the DNA TGTGCCAGCAGCCAGGGTTCCAGGGAAGACGATGAGCAGTTCTTC. The rearrangement links TRBV14 to TRBJ2-1, with a weak D call TRBD1 (5 bases). There are 15 residues in the CDR3. Germline V gene data show CDR1 as SGHDN and CDR2 as FVKESK. The V gene lost 3 bases and the J gene lost 8 bases, with 17 bases spanning the gap.